The T cell receptor (beta chain) under discussion was sequenced for a study of graft-versus-host responses after intestinal transplantation (dated by TCRdb to about 2021). The study in broad terms: Multivisceral, liver-intestinal, or isolated intestinal transplants were received by the recipients. Anti-thymocyte globulin induction was given to all recipients, followed by maintenance tacrolimus and steroids for roughly 3 years. After intestinal transplantation, graft-versus-host and host-versus-graft alloreactive T cell clones in the graft, circulation and bone marrow were tracked using bulk TCR-beta CDR3 sequencing. Alloreactive clones were identified by sequencing pre-transplant mixed lymphocyte reaction products and comparing these products with unstimulated pre-transplant donor and recipient T cells. A cohort of 24 intestinal transplant recipients, including one retransplant, was enrolled, and a few patients lacking pretransplant specimens were excluded. Donor T cell macrochimerism was defined as a peak of at least 4% donor T cells among recipient peripheral blood mononuclear cells. Samples from a few later patients were sequenced in-house on an Illumina MiSeq with MiXCR processing rather than by the commercial service. Study-wide findings and limitations: Early after transplant, peak levels of circulating GvH clones were associated with declines in HvG clones. The relatively low number and heterogeneity of intestinal transplant patients limited the conclusions. High GvH to HvG T cell clonal ratios were observed in the allografts of patients with donor T cell macrochimerism. GvH clones were detected in recipient bone marrow, and some of these GvH clones were observed earlier in ileal mucosa or blood, consistent with an intestinal mucosal origin.

Library preparation used the immunoSEQ multiplex PCR assay. For most patients, genomic DNA was isolated with the Qiagen DNeasy Blood and Tissue Kit and sent frozen to Adaptive Biotechnologies for TCR sequencing. High-throughput TCR-beta CDR3 sequencing of genomic DNA from most patients was performed by Adaptive Biotechnologies. In the paper's pipeline: TCR sequencing data were retrieved from Adaptive's ImmunoSEQ software for 18 patients, whereas a few other patients were processed with MiXCR and VDJtools. CD4 versus CD8 sorting errors were corrected by removing sequences found in both subsets at a frequency ratio below 5:1. CDR3 nucleotide sequences shared between donor and recipient were removed because their origin could not be assigned. To be classed as alloreactive, a clone needed at least 2-fold expansion over unstimulated cells and a minimum CFSE-low frequency of 0.002% (template counts) or 0.001% (read counts). Mappable clones were those detected in sequenced pre-transplant spleen, lymph node, or MLR CFSE-low populations of the donor or recipient. Cumulative frequency of alloreactive clones was calculated as a percentage of all sequences weighted by copy number. The source is immuneACCESS, and TCRdb retained only in-frame sequences with V and J called. Part of the clones is not carried over; for the studies checked, unresolved V genes explain less than half of this, and the remainder is unexplained. V, J and clone size reflect that table, while D and trimming were determined from the DNA. The sample table records approximately 75,000 clones; around 91% of these occur just once. Together, the top ten hold roughly 3.9% of the sample.

As regards this clone: The specificity of this receptor is unknown. No quality values exist for individual bases; no much larger clone is one base distant.

Taken with the paper, the label for time point translates to: cells obtained before transplantation from donor or recipient. CD3+CD4+ and CD3+CD8+ populations were FACS-sorted from unstimulated pre-transplant donor and recipient cells taken from spleen or lymph nodes. The clonotype comes from a human donor who was the organ donor for an intestinal transplant. Sequencing was performed on unstimulated CD8+ T cells sorted from spleen or lymph node cells, taken before transplant.

The nucleotides are TGTGCCAGCAGCCCAAGGGGTGATAATGAGCAGTTCTTC. Its protein reads: CASSPRGDNEQFF. Rearrangement joined TRBV7-9 to TRBJ2-1, and perhaps TRBD1 as D gene, on 5 matching bases. CDR1 and CDR2 (SEHNR, FQNEAQ) derive from the germline V gene (reference sequence). Trimming takes 5 bases from V and 7 bases from J, and the germline ends sit 12 bases apart. From cysteine to phenylalanine, the CDR3 is 13 amino acids long. Of all the DNA, just the CDR3 is kept, 39 bases in frame from base 1. Full variable domain (CDR3 extended with the reference TRBV7-9 and TRBJ2-1 proteins): DTGVSQNPRHKITKRGQNVTFRCDPISEHNRLYWYRQTLGQGPEFLTYFQNEAQLEKSRLLSDRFSAERPKGSFSTLEIQRTEQGDSAMYLCASSPRGDNEQFFGPGTRLTVL.